These 32 T cell receptor beta chains came from one sample sequenced in a study of control samples from healthy donors and cancer patients (TCRdb year 2020). The library was prepared using the immunoSEQ multiplex PCR assay. TCRdb took over this immuneACCESS table, retaining in-frame rearrangements with V and J assigned. Such tables are incomplete; in checked studies, under half of the missing clones stem from an unresolved V gene, and the remainder is unexplained. Recorded for this sample are roughly 170,000 clones; 90% to 95% of them occurred a single time. Of the sample, roughly 1.5% is held by the ten largest clones. What was sequenced was blood. All receptors come from a young man in good health.

CDR3 in DNA: TGTGCTAGTGGTTTGGTACAAGGACAGGGGGCCCCCTACGAGCAGTACTTC. This sequence encodes CASGLVQGQGAPYEQYF. The chain recombines TRBV12-5 with TRBJ2-7; TRBD1 matches at 11 bases. V lost 0 bases, J lost 2 bases, and 6 bases stayed unmatched. Per germline, CDR1 LGHNT and CDR2 FRNRAP. The CDR3 loop spans 17 amino acids.

The rearrangement links TRBV2 to TRBJ2-3; D gene unclear. CDR1 is SNHLY and CDR2 is FYNNEI in the germline V gene. This CDR3 region has 15 residues. V gave up 10 bases and J gave up 1 base, with 18 bases separating them. CDR3: CATSVRASRTDTQYF. Here the CDR3 DNA reads TGTGCCACCTCAGTAAGGGCGTCTCGCACAGATACGCAGTATTTT.

V gene TRBV2 combines with J gene TRBJ1-2, with TRBD1 as a possible D gene (5 bases). The length of the CDR3 is 15 residues. Trimming left V 7 bases short and J 8 bases short, with 23 bases between. Germline loops: CDR1 SNHLY, CDR2 FYNNEI. The CDR3 DNA is TGTGCCAGCACTCTCTCGCCGGGAGGGGACGGAGGCTACACCTTC. Its translation is CASTLSPGGDGGYTF.

The chain employs TRBV3-1 (or the pseudogene TRBV3-2) and TRBJ1-1; D call uncertain. V was clipped by 2 bases and J by 11 bases, with 12 bases between them. There are 12 residues in the CDR3. Germline CDR1 and CDR2: LGHDT and YNNKEL (reference sequence). Written as DNA, the CDR3 is TGTGCCAGCAGCCAATTCGGGGTAAGCGCTTTCTTT. Translation gives CASSQFGVSAFF.

The V gene is TRBV14, the J gene TRBJ1-3; D gene unclear. The germline V gene has CDR1 SGHDN and CDR2 FVKESK. The CDR3 length is 17 residues. The germline V and J ends were trimmed by 0 bases and 0 bases, with 12 bases remaining between them. The DNA of the CDR3 is TGTGCCAGCAGCCAAGATTGGAGGGATCTCTCTGGAAACACCATATATTTT. As protein: CASSQDWRDLSGNTIYF.

This CDR3 reads CASSLGEVNEKLFF. The CDR3, as DNA: TGCGCCAGCAGCTTGGGGGAGGTCAATGAAAAACTGTTTTTT. The chain has TRBV5-1 and TRBJ1-4; no clear D gene. This CDR3 region has 14 residues. V lost 0 bases and J lost 5, with 8 bases in between. The V gene's germline CDR1 is SGHRS and CDR2 YFSETQ.

The gene calls are TRBV4-2 and TRBJ1-3; the D is unclear. This CDR3 spans 17 amino acids. CDR1 and CDR2 from the germline V gene are LGHNA and YNFKEQ. The V and J ends lost 0 bases and 4 bases respectively, with 16 bases between them. CDR3 bases: TGTGCCAGCAGCCAAGAAGCGGTTTGGAGCGTGGGAAACACCATATATTTT. Its protein product is CASSQEAVWSVGNTIYF.

This chain links TRBV10-3 with TRBJ2-1; tentative D call: TRBD1 (5 bases). The CDR3 is 17 amino acids. V dropped 2 bases and J dropped 4 bases, with 18 bases sitting between them. Germline lookup yields CDR1 ENHRY and CDR2 SYGVKD. CDR3 loop: CAISEPSQETEYNEQFF. The CDR3 DNA is TGTGCCATCAGTGAGCCCTCGCAGGAGACAGAGTACAATGAGCAGTTCTTC.

V usage is TRBV7-2 and J usage is TRBJ1-2, with a weak D call TRBD1 (5 bases). This CDR3 contains 14 residues. The germline CDR1 and CDR2 sequences are SGHTA and FQGNSA. The V end lost 1 base, the J end lost 4 bases, and 10 bases lay between the germline ends. The CDR3: CASSLGTGLYGYTF. The CDR3 nucleotides are TGTGCCAGCAGCTTAGGTACAGGTCTCTATGGCTACACCTTC.

This rearrangement joins TRBV3-1 (or the pseudogene TRBV3-2) to TRBJ2-3; D is uncertain. The germline V gene encodes CDR1 LGHDT and CDR2 YNNKEL (reference sequence). The germline V and J ends were trimmed by 1 base and 3 bases, with 11 bases remaining between them. This CDR3 comprises 15 residues. The CDR3 nucleotides read TGTGCCAGCAGCCAAGGATTTTTAAGGACAGATACGCAGTATTTT. Protein product: CASSQGFLRTDTQYF.

The gene calls are TRBV9 and TRBJ1-1, with 8 bases aligning to TRBD1. The V and J ends lost 2 bases and 7 bases, in that order; junction bases with no gene match: 7. The germline V gene has CDR1 SGDLS and CDR2 YYNGEE. This CDR3 has 14 amino acids. The CDR3 DNA sequence: TGTGCCAGCAGCGTTGGACAGGGCGCATATGAAGCTTTCTTT. Translating it yields CASSVGQGAYEAFF.

This clone showed up just once. V gene TRBV7-9 combines with J gene TRBJ1-2; 8 positions match TRBD1. Unmatched junction bases numbered 5, after V lost 2 bases and J lost 3 bases. CDR1 SEHNR and CDR2 FQNEAQ come from the germline V gene (reference sequence). The CDR3 length is 15 residues. The CDR3 DNA follows: TGTGCCAGCAGCTTAAGGACAGGGTATGACTATGGCTACACCTTC. Encoded protein: CASSLRTGYDYGYTF.

The J gene is TRBJ2-3, the V gene TRBV24-1, with 7 bases that match TRBD2. The CDR3 is made up of 16 amino acids. In germline, CDR1 is KGHDR, CDR2 SFDVKD. Trimming at V came to 3 bases and at J to 2 bases, leaving 7 bases not matched to a gene. The CDR3 here is CATSDLSAGDTDTQYF. The CDR3 coding sequence is TGTGCCACCAGTGATCTCTCGGCGGGGGACACAGATACGCAGTATTTT.

This clone showed up just a few times. The genes are TRBV7-9 and TRBJ1-1, with D uncertain. Germline V gene sequence: CDR1 SEHNR, CDR2 FQNEAQ (reference sequence). The V gene lost 3 bases and the J gene lost 1 base, with 6 bases spanning the gap. This CDR3 spans 13 amino acids. Here the CDR3 reads CASSFGENTEAFF. The CDR3 bases are TGTGCCAGCAGCTTTGGCGAGAACACTGAAGCTTTCTTT.

This chain links TRBV5-1 with TRBJ2-1; TRBD1 might be the D (5 bases). This CDR3 is 12 amino acids long. Germline values: CDR1 SGHRS, CDR2 YFSETQ. Trimming took off 5 bases at V and 9 bases at J, with 12 bases between the two ends. CDR3 sequence reads: CASSRQTSEQFF. In DNA form, the CDR3 reads TGCGCCAGCAGTAGACAGACGAGTGAGCAGTTCTTC. Filled out from reference TRBV5-1 and TRBJ2-1, the complete variable domain reads KAGVTQTPRYLIKTRGQQVTLSCSPISGHRSVSWYQQTPGQGLQFLFEYFSETQRNKGNFPGRFSGRQFSNSRSEMNVSTLELGDSALYLCASSRQTSEQFFGPGTRLTVL.

The chain is built from TRBV21-1 and TRBJ2-1; TRBD2, the D gene given by the table, was not confirmed from the DNA. TRBV21-1 is given as a pseudogene. The CDR3 contains 18 residues. CDR3 coding DNA: TGTGCCAGCAGCAAGGGGATAGCGGGGGGCCCGTCCTACAATGAGCAGTTCTTC. Protein sequence: CASSKGIAGGPSYNEQFF.

This chain connects TRBV5-6 to TRBJ2-7; possible D gene TRBD1, 5 bases. The CDR3 totals 15 residues. Trimming removed 1 base from V and 2 bases from J, with 13 bases in between. The V gene's germline CDR1 is SGHDT and CDR2 YYEEEE. The CDR3 loop is CASSLKPDRPYEQYF. The CDR3 DNA reads as TGTGCCAGCAGCTTGAAACCCGACAGACCCTACGAGCAGTACTTC.

The chain is built from TRBV30 and TRBJ2-2, with D possibly matching TRBD2 (6 bases). Trimming cost V 0 bases and J 5 bases, with 16 bases left between them. CDR3 length: 16 amino acids. Looked up from germline, CDR1 is GTSNPN and CDR2 is SVGIG (reference sequence). The CDR3 spells CAWSVRWRGGTGELFF. Here the CDR3 DNA reads TGTGCCTGGAGTGTACGGTGGCGGGGAGGTACCGGGGAGCTGTTTTTT.

The chain has TRBV7-6 and TRBJ2-3; the match to TRBD1 covers 7 bases. J gave up 0 bases and V 4 bases, and 4 bases lay outside the gene matches. Germline CDR1 is SGHVS and CDR2 is FNYEAQ. The CDR3 is 15 amino acids. The CDR3 is CASSSPGQSTDTQYF. DNA of the CDR3: TGTGCCAGCAGCTCACCGGGACAGAGCACAGATACGCAGTATTTT.

The CDR3, as DNA: TGTGCCAGCAAAATACTCGAGAACACCGGGGAGCTGTTTTTT. It yields the protein CASKILENTGELFF. The chain has TRBV14 and TRBJ2-2; D remains unclear. The CDR3 has 14 amino acids. Trimming cost V 7 bases and J 1 base, with 10 bases left between them. Per the germline V gene, CDR1 is SGHDN and CDR2 is FVKESK. Full variable domain (missing parts from reference TRBV14 and TRBJ2-2): EAGVTQFPSHSVIEKGQTVTLRCDPISGHDNLYWYRRVMGKEIKFLLHFVKESKQDESGMPNNRFLAERTGGTYSTLKVQPAELEDSGVYFCASKILENTGELFFGEGSRLTVL.

The chain carries TRBV21-1 and TRBJ1-6. TRBV21-1 is shown as a pseudogene. There are 15 residues in the CDR3. In DNA, the CDR3 is TGTGCCAGCAGCAAAGAGTGGGGGGGTAATTCACCCCTCCACTTT. Translated: CASSKEWGGNSPLHF.

The J gene is TRBJ1-6, the V gene TRBV19; TRBD1 agrees at 7 bases. The CDR3 has 13 residues. Trimming cost V 7 bases and J 6 bases; bases outside gene matches: 3. The germline gives CDR1 LNHDA, CDR2 SQIVND (reference sequence). Written as DNA, the CDR3 is TGTGCCAGTACAACAGGGGCTAATTCACCCCTCCACTTT. Amino acids: CASTTGANSPLHF.

This chain uses TRBV3-1 (or the pseudogene TRBV3-2) with TRBJ2-7; 8 bases align to TRBD1. Looked up from germline, CDR1 is LGHDT and CDR2 is YNNKEL (reference sequence). Unmatched junction bases numbered 5, after V lost 0 bases and J lost 7 bases. The CDR3 spans 14 residues. CDR3 in DNA: TGTGCCAGCAGCCAAGAGGACAGGGAGTCTGAGCAGTACTTC. Its translation: CASSQEDRESEQYF.

V and J are TRBV5-1 and TRBJ2-1; 7 bases agree with TRBD2. CDR3 length: 15 residues. V dropped 3 bases and J dropped 3; count of bases not matched to a gene: 6. Germline-derived CDR1 and CDR2 are SGHRS and YFSETQ. The DNA for the CDR3 is TGCGCCAGCAGCTCCCGGGGGGTCCTCTACAATGAGCAGTTCTTC. Its translation: CASSSRGVLYNEQFF.

The chain couples TRBV6-6 to TRBJ1-1, with a weak D call TRBD1 (5 bases). The CDR3 contains 14 residues. Germline V gives CDR1 MNHNY, CDR2 SVGAGI (reference sequence). Trimming removed 10 bases at V and 0 bases at J, with 15 bases between. Here the CDR3 DNA reads TGTGCCACCCTTAGACAGCCCATGAACACTGAAGCTTTCTTT. It specifies CATLRQPMNTEAFF.

This chain uses TRBV6-6 with TRBJ2-7; the D is unclear. Trimming removed 0 bases from V and 4 bases from J, with 4 bases in between. Looked up from germline, CDR1 is MNHNY and CDR2 is SVGAGI (reference sequence). The CDR3 is 12 residues long. The CDR3 coding sequence is TGTGCCAGCAGTTACTCCGAGTACGAGCAGTACTTC. Its protein product is CASSYSEYEQYF.

This chain uses TRBV7-6 with TRBJ2-1; 8 bases match TRBD2. The CDR3 length is 16 residues. The J segment lost 9 bases and the V segment lost 5 bases, leaving 15 bases of the junction unmatched. The germline V gene encodes CDR1 SGHVS and CDR2 FNYEAQ. The DNA of the CDR3 is TGTGCCAGCAGCAGACGACCGGGGGGGCCCGCGGGTGAGCAGTTCTTC. It is translated as CASSRRPGGPAGEQFF.

The chain couples TRBV7-9 to TRBJ2-7, with TRBD1 matching over 10 bases. The CDR3 is made up of 18 amino acids. Germline CDR1 is SEHNR and CDR2 is FQNEAQ (reference sequence). V gave up 2 bases and J gave up 2 bases; unmatched junction bases: 12. For the CDR3, the DNA is TGTGCCAGCAGCTTAACTACAGGCGGGACAGGGGCCACCTACGAGCAGTACTTC. It codes for CASSLTTGGTGATYEQYF.

The chain employs TRBV9 and TRBJ2-1; TRBD2 might be the D (6 bases). Trimming removed 0 bases from V and 5 bases from J, with 15 bases in between. Germline CDR1 and CDR2: SGDLS and YYNGEE. This CDR3 has 16 residues. CDR3 amino acids: CASSVGSAGTNNEQFF. DNA of the CDR3: TGTGCCAGCAGCGTAGGATCGGCGGGGACCAACAATGAGCAGTTCTTC. The full variable domain, with the rest looked up from reference TRBV9 and TRBJ2-1, is DSGVTQTPKHLITATGQRVTLRCSPRSGDLSVYWYQQSLDQGLQFLIQYYNGEERAKGNILERFSAQQFPDLHSELNLSSLELGDSALYFCASSVGSAGTNNEQFFGPGTRLTVL.

This sequence joins TRBV30 and TRBJ2-6, with D possibly being TRBD1 or TRBD2 (5 bases each). V lost 1 base, J lost 0 bases, and 10 bases lay in between. Germline CDR1 and CDR2: GTSNPN and SVGIG (reference sequence). This CDR3 has 16 residues. CDR3 protein: CAWSGGRLSGANVLTF. The CDR3 DNA follows: TGTGCCTGGAGTGGGGGACGTCTCTCTGGGGCCAACGTCCTGACTTTC.

This chain links TRBV5-1 with TRBJ1-1; D ambiguous. Trimming left V 5 bases short and J 1 base short, with 21 bases between. Germline V CDR1 and CDR2: SGHRS, YFSETQ. CDR3 size: 17 residues. The CDR3 loop reads CASRMSPERNANTEAFF. The CDR3 nucleotides read TGCGCCAGCAGGATGTCTCCAGAAAGAAATGCGAACACTGAAGCTTTCTTT.

In its sample, this clone was seen once. This chain connects TRBV30 to TRBJ2-2; maybe TRBD1 (5 bases). This CDR3 is built from 12 residues. V was clipped by 7 bases and J by 4 bases, with 10 bases between them. Germline V gene lookup returns CDR1 GTSNPN and CDR2 SVGIG (reference sequence). CDR3 sequence: CASIQGTGELFF. The CDR3, as DNA: TGTGCCTCTATTCAGGGCACCGGGGAGCTGTTTTTT. The complete variable domain, with remaining parts taken from reference TRBV30 and TRBJ2-2, reads SQTIHQWPATLVQPVGSPLSLECTVEGTSNPNLYWYRQAAGRGLQLLFYSVGIGQISSEVPQNLSASRPQDRQFILSSKKLLLSDSGFYLCASIQGTGELFFGEGSRLTVL.